A selection of T cell receptor beta chains follows, all from one sample in a study of blood T cell repertoires in COVID-19. Profiled with immunoSEQ multiplex PCR; TCRdb holds only in-frame clones, not every one. The data show 270,000 or so clones, roughly 91% seen once. The sample consisted of peripheral blood. These TCRs come from a woman aged 30 to 39 with COVID-19, enrolled during active disease. The CDR3 runs from the conserved cysteine through the conserved F or W. The order of the fields is J gene, D gene, V gene, clone size, CDR3 protein, CDR3 DNA. The D gene is left open where the match is weak. Only some rows state a clone size, as once, few, many or a class for expanded clones.

>TRBJ1-2|.|TRBV10-3|.
CAISGDGYTF
TGTGCCATCTCCGGGGATGGCTACACCTTC
>TRBJ1-2|TRBD1|TRBV27|.
CASKTTGHNYGYTF
TGTGCCAGTAAGACGACAGGGCATAACTATGGCTACACCTTC
>TRBJ1-5|.|TRBV6-5|.
CASIPGQRNQPQHF
TGTGCCAGCATTCCCGGACAGAGAAATCAGCCCCAGCATTTT
>TRBJ1-2|TRBD1|TRBV10-3|.
CAIGDPGQGAIRGYTF
TGTGCCATCGGGGATCCGGGACAGGGGGCAATCAGGGGCTACACCTTC
>TRBJ1-2|.|TRBV18|.
CASSEGQRGGYTF
TGTGCCAGCTCAGAGGGACAACGAGGGGGCTACACCTTC
>TRBJ2-5|TRBD1|TRBV28|.
CASRPRDRRFQETQYF
TGTGCCAGCAGGCCCCGGGACAGGCGATTTCAAGAGACCCAGTACTTC
>TRBJ2-4|.|TRBV12-3/TRBV12-4|.
CASRPHAQNIQYF
TGTGCCAGCAGACCACATGCACAAAACATTCAGTACTTC
>TRBJ2-3|.|TRBV9|once
CASSRGGVSTDTQYF
TGTGCCAGCAGCCGGGGCGGGGTCAGCACAGATACGCAGTATTTT
>TRBJ1-3|.|TRBV3-1/TRBV3-2|.
CASGIYGNTIYF
TGTGCCAGCGGCATTTATGGAAACACCATATATTTT
>TRBJ1-2|.|TRBV12-3/TRBV12-4|.
CASSLHRDGYTF
TGTGCCAGCAGTTTACACAGGGATGGCTACACCTTC
>TRBJ1-1|TRBD1|TRBV6-5|.
CASTNRGTEAFF
TGTGCCAGCACCAACAGGGGCACTGAAGCTTTCTTT
>TRBJ1-3|.|TRBV18|.
CASSPGTPQSGNTIYF
TGTGCCAGCTCACCGGGGACACCCCAATCTGGAAACACCATATATTTT
>TRBJ1-2|.|TRBV4-1|.
CASSASGNYGYTF
TGCGCCAGCAGCGCCTCAGGGAACTATGGCTACACCTTC
>TRBJ2-1|TRBD2|TRBV2|.
CASSREGGENEQFF
TGTGCCAGCAGTCGGGAGGGAGGTGAGAATGAGCAGTTCTTC
>TRBJ1-2|.|TRBV18|once
CASSPSKTENYGYTF
TGTGCCAGCTCACCATCTAAAACAGAGAACTATGGCTACACCTTC
>TRBJ1-1|TRBD1|TRBV6-5|.
CASTPRQGEAFF
TGTGCCAGCACCCCCCGACAGGGGGAAGCTTTCTTT
>TRBJ1-5|.|TRBV28|.
CASSLSGGLEGPQHF
TGTGCCAGCAGTTTATCCGGCGGACTCGAGGGCCCCCAGCATTTT
>TRBJ2-1|TRBD1|TRBV5-1|.
CASSRNFRGRSSYNEQFF
TGCGCCAGCAGCCGCAACTTCAGGGGGCGTAGCTCCTACAATGAGCAGTTCTTC
>TRBJ1-5|.|TRBV2|.
CASSYTGNQPQHF
TGTGCCAGCAGCTACACAGGGAATCAGCCCCAGCATTTT
>TRBJ1-3|.|TRBV4-2|.
CASSQDPPEMEGGNTIYF
TGTGCCAGCAGCCAAGATCCCCCGGAAATGGAGGGTGGAAACACCATATATTTT
>TRBJ2-7|TRBD1|TRBV30|.
CAQEGTGDHSSSYEQYF
TGTGCCCAAGAGGGGACAGGGGACCATTCGAGCTCCTACGAGCAGTACTTC
>TRBJ2-3|.|TRBV28|.
CASSRQGGAFHTQYF
TGTGCCAGCAGCCGACAGGGCGGGGCGTTCCATACGCAGTATTTT
>TRBJ1-3|TRBD1|TRBV19|.
CASSILWTGGGNTIYF
TGTGCCAGTAGTATACTATGGACAGGGGGTGGAAACACCATATATTTT
>TRBJ1-1|.|TRBV7-2|.
CASRGDLNTEAFF
TGTGCCAGCAGAGGGGACTTGAACACTGAAGCTTTCTTT
>TRBJ2-7|.|TRBV11-2|once
CASSWSGREGSAYEQYF
TGTGCCAGCAGCTGGTCGGGCAGGGAAGGGTCCGCCTACGAGCAGTACTTC
>TRBJ1-5|TRBD1|TRBV12-3/TRBV12-4|.
CASSTGVGQPQHF
TGTGCCAGCAGCACAGGGGTGGGCCAGCCCCAGCATTTT
>TRBJ1-3|TRBD1|TRBV6-5|.
CASSYDRGFGNTIYF
TGTGCCAGCAGTTACGACAGGGGGTTTGGAAACACCATATATTTT
>TRBJ2-5|TRBD2|TRBV9|.
CASRPGLAPMAQYF
TGTGCCAGCAGACCGGGACTAGCCCCAATGGCCCAGTACTTC
>TRBJ1-2|TRBD1|TRBV5-1|.
CASSTGGAGYGYTF
TGCGCCAGCAGCACAGGGGGCGCGGGCTATGGCTACACCTTC
>TRBJ1-1|.|TRBV20-1|.
CSASWGGTEAFF
TGCAGTGCTAGTTGGGGGGGGACTGAAGCTTTCTTT
>TRBJ1-1|.|TRBV12-2|.
CASRLWGADTEAFF
TGTGCAAGTCGCTTATGGGGAGCGGACACTGAAGCTTTCTTT
>TRBJ1-2|.|TRBV28|.
CASRPPGYGYTF
TGTGCCAGCAGACCGCCGGGCTATGGCTACACCTTC
>TRBJ1-1|TRBD1|TRBV12-5|.
CATNRGPNTEAFF
TGTGCGACAAACAGGGGGCCGAACACTGAAGCTTTCTTT
>TRBJ2-1|.|TRBV19|few
CASSMEYLHNEQFF
TGTGCCAGTAGTATGGAGTATCTCCACAATGAGCAGTTCTTC
>TRBJ2-5|TRBD2|TRBV5-1|once
CASRPRTSGGEETQYF
TGCGCCAGCAGACCTCGGACTAGCGGGGGGGAAGAGACCCAGTACTTC
>TRBJ2-7|.|TRBV6-5|.
CASSPQGTSYEQYF
TGTGCCAGCAGTCCCCAGGGGACATCCTACGAGCAGTACTTC
>TRBJ1-2|.|TRBV28|.
CATEAVVGGYTF
TGTGCCACCGAGGCGGTCGTAGGTGGCTACACCTTC
>TRBJ2-4|.|TRBV7-9|.
CASSLGFGLLGGNIQYF
TGTGCCAGCAGCTTAGGGTTTGGGCTACTGGGCGGGAACATTCAGTACTTC
>TRBJ2-3|TRBD2|TRBV5-1|once
CASSIGSGGSTDTQYF
TGCGCCAGCAGCATTGGGAGCGGGGGGTCCACAGATACGCAGTATTTT
>TRBJ2-2|TRBD2|TRBV6-5|.
CASSYLAGGSTGELFF
TGTGCCAGCAGTTACTTAGCGGGGGGTAGTACCGGGGAGCTGTTTTTT
>TRBJ1-2|.|TRBV27|.
CASSLSGAHYGYTF
TGTGCCAGCAGTTTATCAGGGGCTCATTATGGCTACACCTTC
>TRBJ1-2|TRBD1|TRBV9|.
CASSVAPGQGSNYGYTF
TGTGCCAGCAGCGTAGCACCCGGACAGGGGAGTAACTATGGCTACACCTTC
>TRBJ2-1|.|TRBV6-5|.
CASSSRYGNEQFF
TGTGCCAGCAGCTCCCGATACGGCAATGAGCAGTTCTTC